This T cell receptor beta chain was identified during a study of T cells in Graves' hyperthyroidism and ophthalmopathy. Study-wide findings and caveats: Researchers found most expanded thyroid clonotypes above 0.001 in blood as well.

Patients with ophthalmopathy all had a Clinical Activity Score of at least 3, a NOSPECS grade of at least 4 and duration under 3 months. Investigators excluded patients with uncontrolled infection, other autoimmune disease, pregnancy or lactation. Fresh peripheral blood, 8 to 10 ml, was the source of the PBMCs. The CDR3 consists of 13 residues. The junction had 6 bases not matched to a gene; V was cut back by 6 bases and J by 2 bases. The V gene's germline CDR1 is DFQATT and CDR2 SNEGSKA (reference sequence). Comments on this clonotype: Its antigen remains unidentified.

Regions amplified from RNA transcripts were the TCR beta CDR3 regions. An initial round of RT-PCR targeting the TCR CDR3 relied on the HTBI primer set. TCRdb re-called the multiplex PCR reads with MiXCR, one entry per CDR3 protein. This table has around 600,000 distinct CDR3 sequences, about 16% appearing once. The source of this sequence is a woman aged 40 to 49 with Graves' ophthalmopathy. Source material: blood. The V gene is TRBV20-1, the J gene TRBJ2-7; 8 bases are shared with TRBD2. The CDR3: CSAPRRGAYEQYF. Here the CDR3 DNA reads TGCAGTGCCCCGAGGCGGGGGGCCTACGAGCAGTACTTC.